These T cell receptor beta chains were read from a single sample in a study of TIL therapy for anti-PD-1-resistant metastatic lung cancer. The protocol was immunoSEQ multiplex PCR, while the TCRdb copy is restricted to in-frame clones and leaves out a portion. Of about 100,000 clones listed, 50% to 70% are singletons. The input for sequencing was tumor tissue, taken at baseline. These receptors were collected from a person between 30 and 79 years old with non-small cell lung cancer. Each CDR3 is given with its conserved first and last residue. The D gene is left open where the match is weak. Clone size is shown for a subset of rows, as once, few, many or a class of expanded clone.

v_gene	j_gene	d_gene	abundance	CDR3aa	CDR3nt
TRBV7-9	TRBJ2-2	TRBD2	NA	CASSLRTSGTGELFF	TGTGCCAGCAGCCTTCGGACTAGCGGGACCGGGGAGCTGTTTTTT
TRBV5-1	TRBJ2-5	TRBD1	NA	CASSDGTGAIQETQYF	TGCGCCAGCAGCGACGGGACAGGGGCTATACAAGAGACCCAGTACTTC
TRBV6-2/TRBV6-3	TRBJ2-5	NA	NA	CASSKTGSTQYF	TGTGCCAGCAGCAAAACAGGGTCGACCCAGTACTTC
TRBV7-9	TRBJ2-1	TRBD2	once	CASSSGLAGGPNYNEQFF	TGTGCCAGCAGCTCGGGACTAGCGGGAGGCCCCAACTACAATGAGCAGTTCTTC
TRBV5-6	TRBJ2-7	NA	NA	CASNDYPTLGEQYF	TGTGCCAGCAACGACTATCCCACTTTGGGGGAGCAGTACTTC
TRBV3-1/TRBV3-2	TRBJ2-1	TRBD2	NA	CASSQVVLAVDNEQFF	TGTGCCAGCAGCCAAGTCGTCCTAGCGGTTGACAATGAGCAGTTCTTC
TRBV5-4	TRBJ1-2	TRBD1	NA	CASRGTASFYGYTF	TGTGCCAGCAGGGGGACAGCGTCGTTCTATGGCTACACCTTC
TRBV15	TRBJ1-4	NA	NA	CATSTVGGVKLFF	TGTGCCACCAGCACAGTCGGAGGGGTAAAACTGTTTTTT
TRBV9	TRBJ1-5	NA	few	CASSVDGNQPQHF	TGTGCCAGCAGCGTAGACGGCAATCAGCCCCAGCATTTT
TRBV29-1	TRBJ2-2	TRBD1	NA	CSEDRGRTGELFF	TGCAGCGAGGACAGGGGAAGAACCGGGGAGCTGTTTTTT
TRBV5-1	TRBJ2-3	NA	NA	CASSPGQPTDTQYF	TGCGCCAGCAGCCCAGGACAGCCCACAGATACGCAGTATTTT
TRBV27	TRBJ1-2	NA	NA	CASSSTGNPGLNYGYTF	TGTGCCAGCAGTTCGACCGGGAACCCGGGCCTTAACTATGGCTACACCTTC
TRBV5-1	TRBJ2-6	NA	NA	CASSSLEGNAGANVLTF	TGCGCCAGCAGCTCCCTGGAGGGGAACGCTGGGGCCAACGTCCTGACTTTC
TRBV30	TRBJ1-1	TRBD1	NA	CAWNHGTGGYEAFF	TGTGCCTGGAACCATGGGACAGGAGGCTATGAAGCTTTCTTT
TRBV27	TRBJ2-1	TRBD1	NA	CASTLRGQRTGGHNEQFF	TGTGCCAGCACCCTGAGAGGGCAAAGGACAGGGGGCCACAATGAGCAGTTCTTC
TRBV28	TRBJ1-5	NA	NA	CASSLGERGARGQPQHF	TGTGCCAGCAGTTTGGGGGAGAGGGGGGCGCGAGGCCAGCCCCAGCATTTT
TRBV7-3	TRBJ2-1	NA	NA	CASSLRGWGSSYNEQFF	TGTGCCAGCAGCTTAAGGGGATGGGGTAGCTCCTACAATGAGCAGTTCTTC
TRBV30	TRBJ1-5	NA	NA	CAWRPGLGQPQHF	TGTGCCTGGAGACCAGGGTTGGGTCAGCCCCAGCATTTT
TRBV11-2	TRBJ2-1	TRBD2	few	CASSLGGLVFYNEQFF	TGTGCCAGCAGCTTAGGGGGACTAGTTTTCTACAATGAGCAGTTCTTC
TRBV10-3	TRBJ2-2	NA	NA	CAISEGPTGELFF	TGTGCCATCAGTGAAGGACCAACCGGGGAGCTGTTTTTT
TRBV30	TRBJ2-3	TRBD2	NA	CAWSLRTSGDTQYF	TGTGCCTGGAGTCTTCGGACTAGCGGAGATACGCAGTATTTT
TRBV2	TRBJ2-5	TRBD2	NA	CASSRGLAKETQYF	TGTGCCAGCAGTCGGGGACTAGCGAAAGAGACCCAGTACTTC
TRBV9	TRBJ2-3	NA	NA	CASSPAPDTQYF	TGTGCCAGCAGCCCAGCCCCAGATACGCAGTATTTT
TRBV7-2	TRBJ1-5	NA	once	CAPFRGIQPQHF	TGTGCCCCCTTTAGGGGGATTCAGCCCCAGCATTTT
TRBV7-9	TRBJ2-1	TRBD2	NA	CASSLIKSAGANNEQFF	TGTGCCAGCAGCTTAATAAAGTCTGCGGGAGCGAACAATGAGCAGTTCTTC
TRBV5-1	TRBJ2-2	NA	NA	CASSLNIGSTGELFF	TGCGCCAGCAGCTTGAATATCGGGTCCACCGGGGAGCTGTTTTTT
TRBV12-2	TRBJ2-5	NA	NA	CASRTRDSQETQYF	TGTGCAAGTCGCACACGGGACAGTCAAGAGACCCAGTACTTC
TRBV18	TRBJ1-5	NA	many	CASSPEGSRDQPQHF	TGTGCCAGCTCACCTGAGGGGTCGCGGGATCAGCCCCAGCATTTT
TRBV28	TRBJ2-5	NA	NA	CASSLLGTPRRETQYF	TGTGCCAGCAGTTTACTTGGGACCCCAAGGCGAGAGACCCAGTACTTC
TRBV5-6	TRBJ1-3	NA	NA	CASSFRAGSSGNTIYF	TGTGCCAGCAGCTTCCGCGCCGGAAGCTCTGGAAACACCATATATTTT
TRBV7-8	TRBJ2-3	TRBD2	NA	CASASGMDTQYF	TGTGCCAGCGCGAGCGGGATGGATACGCAGTATTTT
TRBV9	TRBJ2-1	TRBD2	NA	CASSVGSGRLGNEQFF	TGTGCCAGCAGCGTAGGTAGCGGGAGATTGGGCAATGAGCAGTTCTTC
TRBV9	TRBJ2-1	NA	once	CASSVGALLDEQFF	TGTGCCAGCAGCGTGGGGGCTCTTTTGGATGAGCAGTTCTTC
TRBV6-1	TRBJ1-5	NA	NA	CASSEVGGSNQPQHF	TGTGCCAGCAGTGAAGTCGGCGGGAGTAATCAGCCCCAGCATTTT
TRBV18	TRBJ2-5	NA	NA	CASSPQGETQYF	TGTGCCAGCTCACCCCAGGGGGAGACCCAGTACTTC
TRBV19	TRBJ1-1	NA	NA	CASTGTGQGNTEAFF	TGTGCCAGTACCGGGACGGGGCAGGGGAACACTGAAGCTTTCTTT
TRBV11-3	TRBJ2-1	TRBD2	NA	CASRGEGLQFF	TGTGCCAGCAGGGGGGAGGGCCTCCAGTTCTTC
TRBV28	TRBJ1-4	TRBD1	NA	CASSTGQGPEKLFF	TGTGCCAGCAGTACGGGACAGGGCCCGGAAAAACTGTTTTTT
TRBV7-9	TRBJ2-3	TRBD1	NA	CASSPTGTRTDTQYF	TGTGCCAGCAGCCCGACAGGGACCCGCACAGATACGCAGTATTTT
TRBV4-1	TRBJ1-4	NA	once	CASSSAPGHTATNEKLFF	TGCGCCAGCAGCTCTGCACCGGGACATACTGCAACTAATGAAAAACTGTTTTTT
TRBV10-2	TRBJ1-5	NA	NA	CASSEVGDSPQHF	TGCGCCAGCAGTGAGGTGGGAGACTCTCCCCAGCATTTT
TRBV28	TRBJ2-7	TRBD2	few	CASSPGREEEQYF	TGTGCCAGCAGTCCGGGACGGGAGGAAGAGCAGTACTTC
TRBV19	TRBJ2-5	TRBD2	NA	CASSILTSGSRETQYF	TGTGCCAGTAGTATTCTGACTAGCGGGAGCAGAGAGACCCAGTACTTC
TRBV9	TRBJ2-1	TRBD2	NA	CASSFQSGLSYNEQFF	TGTGCCAGCAGCTTCCAATCGGGACTATCCTACAATGAGCAGTTCTTC
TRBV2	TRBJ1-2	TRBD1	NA	CASRVTGGHYGYTF	TGTGCCAGCAGAGTGACAGGGGGTCACTATGGCTACACCTTC
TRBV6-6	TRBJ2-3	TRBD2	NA	CASSYSVGGGTDTQYF	TGTGCCAGCAGTTACTCCGTCGGGGGGGGGACAGATACGCAGTATTTT
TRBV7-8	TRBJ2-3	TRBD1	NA	CASSSGQGDTDTQYF	TGTGCCAGCAGCTCCGGACAGGGCGACACAGATACGCAGTATTTT
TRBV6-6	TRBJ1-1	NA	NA	CASSYFFELVNTEAFF	TGTGCCAGCAGTTACTTTTTTGAGTTGGTGAACACTGAAGCTTTCTTT
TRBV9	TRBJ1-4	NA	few	CASSVDWGAEKLFF	TGTGCCAGCAGCGTAGATTGGGGGGCCGAAAAACTGTTTTTT
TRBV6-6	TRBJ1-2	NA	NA	CASGGPTIRSGYTF	TGTGCCAGTGGGGGGCCCACAATAAGGTCTGGCTACACCTTC
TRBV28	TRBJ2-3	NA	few	CASSSNKQLTDTQYF	TGTGCCAGCAGTTCCAACAAACAACTCACAGATACGCAGTATTTT
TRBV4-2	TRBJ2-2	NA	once	CASSQELLNTGELFF	TGTGCCAGCAGCCAAGAACTACTTAACACCGGGGAGCTGTTTTTT
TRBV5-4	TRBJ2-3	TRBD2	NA	CASSSGTSGSSSTDTQYF	TGTGCCAGCAGCAGCGGGACTAGCGGGTCCTCTAGCACAGATACGCAGTATTTT
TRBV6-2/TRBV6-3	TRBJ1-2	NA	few	CASSYSTAATF	TGTGCCAGCAGTTACTCGACGGCGGCCACCTTC
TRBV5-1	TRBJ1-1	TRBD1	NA	CASSPTGGGNTEAFF	TGCGCCAGCAGCCCCACAGGGGGCGGAAACACTGAAGCTTTCTTT
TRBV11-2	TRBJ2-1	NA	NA	CASSLWVSNEQFF	TGTGCCAGCAGCTTATGGGTGAGCAATGAGCAGTTCTTC
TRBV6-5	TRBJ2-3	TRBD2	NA	CASSYSAGGTDTQYF	TGTGCCAGCAGTTACTCGGCGGGGGGGACAGATACGCAGTATTTT
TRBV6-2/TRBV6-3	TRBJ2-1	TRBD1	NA	CASSRDRGDEQFF	TGTGCCAGCAGCCGTGACAGGGGGGATGAGCAGTTCTTC
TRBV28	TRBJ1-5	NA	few	CASNGLGHFNQPQHF	TGTGCCAGCAATGGTCTGGGACATTTCAATCAGCCCCAGCATTTT